This T cell receptor beta chain emerged from a study of T cells in Graves' hyperthyroidism and ophthalmopathy. Background on the study: Peripheral blood samples were taken at initial diagnosis, prior to any treatment. Whole-study findings and limits: Most expanded thyroid clonotypes above 0.001 recurred in blood.

There were TCR beta CDR3 regions amplified from RNA transcripts. The HTBI primer set drove a first-round RT-PCR of the TCR CDR3. TCRdb ran MiXCR on the multiplex PCR reads and lists one entry per CDR3 protein. This table holds about 200,000 distinct CDR3 sequences, 17% found once. This CDR3 is built from 15 residues. The V and J ends lost 1 base and 6 bases, in that order; junction bases with no gene match: 9. CDR1 and CDR2 (germline): SGHNT, YYREEE (reference sequence). Patients aged 18 to 65 with hyperthyroidism were newly diagnosed, with duration under 2 months. About this clonotype itself: Its antigen is not known.

The TCR sequence derives from a woman aged 50 to 65 with Graves' hyperthyroidism. Specimen: blood. V is TRBV5-4 and J is TRBJ2-7; 8 bases match TRBD2. The CDR3 DNA is TGTGCCAGCAGCTTGATCAGCGGGAGCCTGGGCGAGCAGTACTTC. It translates to CASSLISGSLGEQYF.